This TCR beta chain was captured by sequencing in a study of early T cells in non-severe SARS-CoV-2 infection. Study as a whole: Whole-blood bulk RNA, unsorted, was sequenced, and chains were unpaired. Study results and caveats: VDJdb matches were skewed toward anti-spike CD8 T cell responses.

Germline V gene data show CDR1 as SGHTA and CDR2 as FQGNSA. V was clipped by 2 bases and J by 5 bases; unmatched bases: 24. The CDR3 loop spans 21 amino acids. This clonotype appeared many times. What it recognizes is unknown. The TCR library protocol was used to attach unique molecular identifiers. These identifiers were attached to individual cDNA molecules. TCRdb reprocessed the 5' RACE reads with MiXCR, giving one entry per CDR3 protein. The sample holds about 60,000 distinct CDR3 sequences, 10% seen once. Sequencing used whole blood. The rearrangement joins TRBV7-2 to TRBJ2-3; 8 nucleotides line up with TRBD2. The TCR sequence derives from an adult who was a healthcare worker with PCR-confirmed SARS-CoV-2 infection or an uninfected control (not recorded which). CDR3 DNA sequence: TGTGCCAGCAGCTTAAGGTCGGAACGGGAGGGAATCTTTATGGTCAGAGATACGCAGTATTTT. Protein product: CASSLRSEREGIFMVRDTQYF.